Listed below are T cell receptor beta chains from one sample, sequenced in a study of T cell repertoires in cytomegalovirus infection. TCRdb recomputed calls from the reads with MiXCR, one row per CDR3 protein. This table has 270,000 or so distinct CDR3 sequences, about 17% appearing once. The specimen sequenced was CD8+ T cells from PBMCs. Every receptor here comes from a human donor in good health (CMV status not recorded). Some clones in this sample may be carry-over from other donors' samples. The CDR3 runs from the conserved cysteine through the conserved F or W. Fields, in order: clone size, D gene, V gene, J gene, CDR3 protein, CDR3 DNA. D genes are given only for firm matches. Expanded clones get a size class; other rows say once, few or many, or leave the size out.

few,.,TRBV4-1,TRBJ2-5,CASSQVPGSRETQYF,TGCGCCAGCAGCCAAGTCCCCGGGAGCCGAGAGACCCAGTACTTC
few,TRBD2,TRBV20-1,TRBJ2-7,CSARDPTSLYEQYF,TGCAGTGCTAGAGATCCGACTAGCCTCTACGAGCAGTACTTC
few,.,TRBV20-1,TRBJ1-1,CSAVPRAMNTEAFF,TGCAGTGCTGTACCCAGGGCTATGAACACTGAAGCTTTCTTT
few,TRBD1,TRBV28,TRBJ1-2,CASTKQGAHGYTF,TGTGCCAGCACTAAACAGGGGGCACATGGCTACACCTTC
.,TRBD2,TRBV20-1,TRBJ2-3,CSASERGEADTQYF,TGCAGTGCTTCTGAGCGGGGGGAGGCAGATACGCAGTATTTT
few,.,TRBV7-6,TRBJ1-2,CASSLSAVPLYGYTF,TGTGCCAGCAGCTTAAGTGCAGTTCCTCTTTATGGCTACACCTTC
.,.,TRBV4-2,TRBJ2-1,CASSQVYAGQLSYNEQFF,TGTGCCAGCAGCCAAGTTTACGCGGGACAACTCTCCTACAATGAGCAGTTCTTC
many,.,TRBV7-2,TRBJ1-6,CASSLQLNSPLHF,TGTGCCAGCAGCCTACAGCTAAATTCACCCCTCCACTTT
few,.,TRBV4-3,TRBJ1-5,CASSQDSRWGNQPQHF,TGCGCCAGCAGCCAAGATTCTAGGTGGGGGAATCAGCCCCAGCATTTT
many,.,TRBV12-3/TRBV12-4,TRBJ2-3,CASSRPGIYTDTQYF,TGTGCCAGCAGCAGACCGGGGATTTACACAGATACGCAGTATTTT
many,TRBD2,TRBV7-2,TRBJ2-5,CASSLGPPRLAGEETQYF,TGTGCCAGCAGCTTAGGGCCCCCTCGGCTAGCGGGGGAAGAGACCCAGTACTTC
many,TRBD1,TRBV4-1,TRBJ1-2,CASSPGRTGVHYYGYTF,TGCGCCAGCAGCCCAGGGCGGACAGGGGTACATTACTATGGCTACACCTTC
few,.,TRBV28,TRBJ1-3,CASSQPGPRNTIYF,TGTGCCAGCAGTCAGCCCGGTCCACGAAACACCATATATTTT
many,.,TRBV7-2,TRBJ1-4,CASSLGLRSAGNEKLFF,TGTGCCAGCAGCTTAGGCCTAAGGTCGGCAGGCAATGAAAAACTGTTTTTT
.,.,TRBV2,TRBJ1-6,CASSDNREDSPLHF,TGTGCCAGCAGTGATAACAGGGAAGATTCACCCCTCCACTTT
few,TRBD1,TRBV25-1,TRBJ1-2,CASSEGAGTGAYGYTF,TGTGCCAGCAGTGAAGGGGCCGGGACAGGGGCCTATGGCTACACCTTC
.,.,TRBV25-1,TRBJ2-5,CASSEYGPVQETQYF,TGTGCCAGCAGTGAATATGGGCCAGTCCAAGAGACCCAGTACTTC
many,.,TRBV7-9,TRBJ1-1,CASSSAFYLRENTEAFF,TGTGCCAGCAGCTCCGCTTTCTATCTCCGGGAAAACACTGAAGCTTTCTTT
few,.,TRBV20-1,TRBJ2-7,CSARGGGGRVTYEQYF,TGCAGTGCTAGGGGTGGGGGAGGTCGGGTAACCTACGAGCAGTACTTC
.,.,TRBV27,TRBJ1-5,CASSWTREQPQHF,TGTGCCAGCAGTTGGACCAGGGAACAGCCCCAGCATTTT
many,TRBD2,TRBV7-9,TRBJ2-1,CASSRPSGGNNEQFF,TGTGCCAGCAGCCGACCTAGCGGGGGTAACAATGAGCAGTTCTTC
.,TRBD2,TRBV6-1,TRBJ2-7,CASSEARGADGYEQYF,TGTGCCAGCAGTGAAGCGCGGGGGGCCGACGGCTACGAGCAGTACTTC
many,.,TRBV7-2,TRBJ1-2,CAIEDLRGYYGYTF,TGTGCCATCGAAGACTTGAGGGGTTACTATGGCTACACCTTC
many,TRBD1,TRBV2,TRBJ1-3,CASSQGQAMYSGNTIYF,TGTGCCAGCAGTCAAGGACAGGCCATGTACTCTGGAAACACCATATATTTT